Sequencing of this TCR beta chain was carried out in a study of blood T cells in healthy people across ages. The CDR3 length is 14 residues. The V gene's germline CDR1 is MNHEY and CDR2 SMNVEV (reference sequence). About this clonotype: A read error may account for a junction end that differs from germline.

For the second PCR, which ran for about 7 to 12 cycles, a sample-barcoded 5' primer and a J-beta primer mix were used. MiXCR was run by TCRdb on the 5' RACE reads, yielding one entry per CDR3 protein. The repertoire consists of fewer than 1.5 million distinct CDR3 sequences, with 42% occurring once and the leading ten covering roughly 7.7%. Sequencing was done on a sample of blood. The rearrangement uses TRBV27 and TRBJ2-1; 7 nucleotides line up with TRBD2. The source of this sequence is a woman younger than 35 in good health. CDR3 nucleotide sequence: TGTGCCAGCAGGTTATCCTCTAGCGGCAATGAGCAGTTCTTC. Residues: CASRLSSSGNEQFF.